The count of the clone carrying this TCR beta chain is one. This specimen belongs to a study of blood T cell repertoires in COVID-19. The CDR3 consists of 15 residues. The J segment lost 5 bases and the V segment lost 1 base, leaving 6 bases of the junction unmatched. Germline lookup yields CDR1 SNHLY and CDR2 FYNNEI. Per the original data handling: Reference gene primer amplification gave estimated nucleated cell counts. The assay was immunoSEQ multiplex PCR, and TCRdb's table has in-frame clones only and misses some. V and J calls and clone size are as listed in that table; D and trimming were resolved from the DNA. The table lists approximately 240,000 clones, 75% to 95% of them singletons.

The source of this sequence is a woman under 30 who had recovered from COVID-19. Sequenced material: PBMCs or T cells enriched from blood (not recorded which). The chain has TRBV2 and TRBJ1-1; TRBD1 aligns across 8 bases. CDR3 DNA sequence: TGTGCCAGCAGTGAAGGCAGGGGGCGTTGGACTGAAGCTTTCTTT. Its translation: CASSEGRGRWTEAFF.